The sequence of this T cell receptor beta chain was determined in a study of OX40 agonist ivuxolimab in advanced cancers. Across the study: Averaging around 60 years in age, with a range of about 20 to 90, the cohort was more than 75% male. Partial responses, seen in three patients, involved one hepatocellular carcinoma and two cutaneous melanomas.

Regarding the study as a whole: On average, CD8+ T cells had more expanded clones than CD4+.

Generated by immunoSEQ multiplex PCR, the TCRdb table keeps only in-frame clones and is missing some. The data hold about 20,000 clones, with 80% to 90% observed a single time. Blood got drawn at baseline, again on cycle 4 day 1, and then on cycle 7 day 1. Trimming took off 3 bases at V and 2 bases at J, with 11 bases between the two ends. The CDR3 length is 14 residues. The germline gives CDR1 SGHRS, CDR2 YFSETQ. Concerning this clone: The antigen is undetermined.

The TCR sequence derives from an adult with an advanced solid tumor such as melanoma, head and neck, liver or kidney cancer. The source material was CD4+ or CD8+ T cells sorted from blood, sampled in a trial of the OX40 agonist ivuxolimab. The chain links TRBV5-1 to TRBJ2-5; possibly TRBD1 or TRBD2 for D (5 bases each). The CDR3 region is CASSSRGLQETQYF. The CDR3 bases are TGCGCCAGCAGCTCACGGGGCCTGCAAGAGACCCAGTACTTC.